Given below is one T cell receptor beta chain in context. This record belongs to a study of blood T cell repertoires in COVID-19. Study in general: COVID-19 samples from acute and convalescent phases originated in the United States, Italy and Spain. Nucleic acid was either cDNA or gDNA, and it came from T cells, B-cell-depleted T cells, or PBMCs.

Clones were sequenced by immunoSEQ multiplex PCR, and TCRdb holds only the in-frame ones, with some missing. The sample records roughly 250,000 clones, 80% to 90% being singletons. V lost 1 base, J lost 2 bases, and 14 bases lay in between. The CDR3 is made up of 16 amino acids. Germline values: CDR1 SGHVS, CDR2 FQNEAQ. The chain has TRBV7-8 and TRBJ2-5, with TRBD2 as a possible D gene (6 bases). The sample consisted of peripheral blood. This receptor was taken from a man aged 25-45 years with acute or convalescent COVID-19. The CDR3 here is CASSLGGGGGQETQYF. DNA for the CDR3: TGTGCCAGCAGCTTAGGTGGGGGAGGAGGGCAAGAGACCCAGTACTTC.